This T cell receptor beta chain is drawn from a study of shared clonotypes between healthy human individuals. Measured with immunoSEQ multiplex PCR; TCRdb has only the in-frame clones, and not every one. The table lists some 980,000 clones, roughly 72% of them singletons. Germline values: CDR1 MNHEY, CDR2 SMNVEV (reference sequence). CDR3 length: 14 amino acids. The germline V and J ends were trimmed by 3 bases and 4 bases, with 10 bases remaining between them. The chain employs TRBV27 and TRBJ1-5; D unresolved. The sample comprised memory CD4+ T cells sorted from blood. The subset is: CD45RA-negative fraction. This TCR was sampled from a young man in good health. The CDR3 DNA is TGTGCCAGCAGTTTGTCTCTTTTAAATCAGCCCCAGCATTTT. This codes for CASSLSLLNQPQHF.